A selection of T cell receptor beta chains follows, all from one sample in a study of T-cell memory formation after mild COVID-19. Each CDR3 protein is one row after TCRdb ran MiXCR on the 5' RACE reads. Of under 300,000 distinct CDR3 sequences listed, approximately 9% were seen once; the top ten hold 20% to 25%. The sample was PBMCs or a T cell subset sorted from them (not recorded which). These receptors were collected from a man aged 18 to 35 who had mild COVID-19 (a few samples of this study predate the infection). Cell type and time point are not known. Both conserved end residues are part of each CDR3. D genes are given only for firm matches. Size tells how often a clone was seen (once, few, many) or the class of an expanded clone, and some rows leave it out.

clone_size j_call d_call v_call cdr3_aa cdr3_nt
- TRBJ2-3 - TRBV7-2 CASSLLSLLTDTQYF TGTGCCAGCAGCTTATTAAGTCTGCTCACAGATACGCAGTATTTT
few TRBJ2-5 - TRBV4-1 CASSQDWSSSAGETQYF TGCGCCAGCAGCCAAGATTGGTCCAGCTCGGCCGGGGAGACCCAGTACTTC
- TRBJ2-5 TRBD1 TRBV9 CASSAQGSRETQYF TGTGCCAGCAGCGCACAGGGGTCGCGGGAGACCCAGTACTTC
- TRBJ2-7 - TRBV20-1 CSASLGAYEQYF TGCAGTGCGTCACTAGGAGCCTACGAGCAGTACTTC
- TRBJ1-5 - TRBV4-3 CASSQSTDHQPQHF TGCGCCAGCAGCCAGTCTACCGACCATCAGCCCCAGCATTTT
few TRBJ2-7 TRBD1 TRBV5-4 CASSLDQGAREQYF TGTGCCAGCAGCTTGGATCAGGGGGCGCGGGAGCAGTACTTC
- TRBJ2-5 - TRBV4-1 CASSQMGGGETQYF TGCGCCAGCAGCCAGATGGGCGGTGGTGAGACCCAGTACTTC
many TRBJ1-1 - TRBV7-2 CASSSQGNTEAFF TGTGCCAGCAGCTCACAGGGTAACACTGAAGCTTTCTTT
many TRBJ2-5 - TRBV5-6 CASSLYYQGETQYF TGTGCCAGCAGCTTGTATTACCAGGGCGAGACCCAGTACTTC
few TRBJ2-1 - TRBV11-2 CASSSVFGGSSYNEQFF TGTGCCAGCAGCAGTGTTTTTGGTGGGAGCTCCTACAATGAGCAGTTCTTC
many TRBJ2-7 TRBD1 TRBV6-5 CASRRDRGNEQYF TGTGCCAGCAGAAGGGACAGGGGAAACGAGCAGTACTTC
- TRBJ1-2 - TRBV20-1 CSAQSVVNYGYTF TGCAGTGCCCAATCTGTAGTAAACTATGGCTACACCTTC
- TRBJ1-1 - TRBV5-1 CASTTSVIGNTEAFF TGCGCCAGCACCACAAGCGTGATCGGCAACACTGAAGCTTTCTTT
- TRBJ2-3 - TRBV4-3 CASSLGTGPSADTQYF TGCGCCAGCAGCCTCGGGACGGGACCATCGGCAGATACGCAGTATTTT
- TRBJ2-7 TRBD1 TRBV20-1 CSARVDRGRYEQYF TGCAGTGCTAGAGTGGACAGGGGGCGCTACGAGCAGTACTTC
few TRBJ2-7 TRBD2 TRBV10-3 CAISETGLAGNEQYF TGTGCCATCAGTGAGACAGGACTAGCGGGGAACGAGCAGTACTTC
many TRBJ2-3 - TRBV5-6 CASSFTGTDTQYF TGTGCCAGCAGCTTCACCGGCACAGATACGCAGTATTTT
few TRBJ1-1 - TRBV29-1 CSVGEGWTEAFF TGCAGCGTTGGTGAGGGATGGACTGAAGCTTTCTTT
few TRBJ2-1 TRBD2 TRBV11-2 CASSLGGSGSSSYNEQFF TGTGCCAGCAGCTTAGGGGGTAGCGGGTCAAGCTCCTACAATGAGCAGTTCTTC
- TRBJ2-1 TRBD1 TRBV14 CASSRMPGQGSGNEQFF TGTGCCAGCAGCCGAATGCCGGGACAGGGGTCCGGCAATGAGCAGTTCTTC
- TRBJ1-1 - TRBV4-1 CASKKGTENTEAFF TGCGCCAGCAAGAAAGGAACGGAGAACACTGAAGCTTTCTTT
few TRBJ2-3 TRBD1 TRBV7-2 CASNKGASTDTQYF TGTGCCAGCAACAAGGGGGCGAGCACAGATACGCAGTATTTT
few TRBJ2-3 - TRBV9 CASSVEGEPDTQYF TGTGCCAGCAGCGTAGAGGGGGAACCAGATACGCAGTATTTT
few TRBJ2-1 - TRBV7-3 CASSLPGVTNEQFF TGTGCCAGCAGCTTACCGGGGGTCACCAATGAGCAGTTCTTC
- TRBJ2-5 TRBD2 TRBV29-1 CSVGDYKRDQYF TGCAGCGTAGGGGACTATAAGAGAGACCAGTACTTC
many TRBJ1-1 TRBD1 TRBV5-1 CASSLVGTGVRKGNTEAFF TGCGCCAGCAGCTTGGTAGGGACAGGGGTGCGAAAGGGGAACACTGAAGCTTTCTTT
- TRBJ1-4 - TRBV7-9 CASPKEGGNEKLFF TGTGCCAGCCCTAAGGAGGGTGGTAATGAAAAACTGTTTTTT